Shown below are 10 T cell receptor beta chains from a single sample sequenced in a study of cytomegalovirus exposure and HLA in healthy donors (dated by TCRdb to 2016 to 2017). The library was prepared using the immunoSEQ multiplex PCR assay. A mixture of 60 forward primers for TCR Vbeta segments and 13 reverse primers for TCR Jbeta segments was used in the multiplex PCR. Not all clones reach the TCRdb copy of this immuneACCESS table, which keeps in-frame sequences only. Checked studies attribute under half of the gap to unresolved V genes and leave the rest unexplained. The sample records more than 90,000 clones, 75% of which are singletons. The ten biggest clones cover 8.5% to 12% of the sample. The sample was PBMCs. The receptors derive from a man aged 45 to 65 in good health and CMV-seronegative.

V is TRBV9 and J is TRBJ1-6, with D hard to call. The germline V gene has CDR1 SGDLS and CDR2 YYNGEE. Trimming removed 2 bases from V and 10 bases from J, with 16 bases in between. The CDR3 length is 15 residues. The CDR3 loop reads CASSVEAGLVSPLHF. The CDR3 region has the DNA TGTGCCAGCAGCGTCGAGGCCGGATTGGTATCACCCCTCCACTTT.

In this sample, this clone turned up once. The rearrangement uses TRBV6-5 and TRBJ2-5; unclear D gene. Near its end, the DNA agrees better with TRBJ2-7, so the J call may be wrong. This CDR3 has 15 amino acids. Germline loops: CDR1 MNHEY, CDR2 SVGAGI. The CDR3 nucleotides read TGTGCCAGCAGTTGGCGGCGATCCCCCTCCTACGAGCAGTACTTC. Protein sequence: CASSWRRSPSYEQYF.

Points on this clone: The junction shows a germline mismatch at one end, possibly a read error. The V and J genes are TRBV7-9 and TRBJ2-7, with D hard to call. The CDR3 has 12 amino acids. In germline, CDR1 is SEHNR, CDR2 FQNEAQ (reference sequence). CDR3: CSSSLGYYEQYF. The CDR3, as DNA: TGTTCCAGCAGCTTAGGCTACTACGAGCAGTACTTC.

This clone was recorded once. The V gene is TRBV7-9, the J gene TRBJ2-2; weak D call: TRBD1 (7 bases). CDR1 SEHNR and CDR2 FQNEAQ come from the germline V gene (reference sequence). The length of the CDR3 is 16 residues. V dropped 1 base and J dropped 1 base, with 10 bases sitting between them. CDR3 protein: CASSLGGTVNTGELFF. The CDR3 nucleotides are TGTGCCAGCAGCTTAGGCGGGACAGTGAACACCGGGGAGCTGTTTTTT.

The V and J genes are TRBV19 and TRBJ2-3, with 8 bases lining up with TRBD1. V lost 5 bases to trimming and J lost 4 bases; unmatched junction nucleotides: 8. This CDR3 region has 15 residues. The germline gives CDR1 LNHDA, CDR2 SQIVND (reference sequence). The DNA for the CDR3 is TGTGCCAGTAGTGCTAGACAGGGGAGGTCAGATACGCAGTATTTT. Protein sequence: CASSARQGRSDTQYF.

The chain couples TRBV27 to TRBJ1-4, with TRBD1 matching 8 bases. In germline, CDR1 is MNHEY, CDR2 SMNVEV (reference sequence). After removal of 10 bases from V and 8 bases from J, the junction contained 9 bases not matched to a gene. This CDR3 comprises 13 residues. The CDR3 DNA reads TGTGCCACCCCGACAGGGGAGGGGGAAAAACTGTTTTTT. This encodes CATPTGEGEKLFF.

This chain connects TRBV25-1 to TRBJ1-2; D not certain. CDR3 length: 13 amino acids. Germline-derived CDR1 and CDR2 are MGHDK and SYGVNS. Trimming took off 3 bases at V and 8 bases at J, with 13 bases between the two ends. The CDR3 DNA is TGTGCCAGCAGTGATCAGGTCGTGGGCGGCTACACCTTC. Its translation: CASSDQVVGGYTF.

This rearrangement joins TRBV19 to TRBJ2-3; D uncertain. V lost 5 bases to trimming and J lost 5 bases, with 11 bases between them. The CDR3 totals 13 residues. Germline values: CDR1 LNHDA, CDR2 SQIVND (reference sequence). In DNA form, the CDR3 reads TGTGCCAGTAGTGCTAGGAGTAAAGATACGCAGTATTTT. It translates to CASSARSKDTQYF. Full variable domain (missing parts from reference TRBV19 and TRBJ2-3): DGGITQSPKYLFRKEGQNVTLSCEQNLNHDAMYWYRQDPGQGLRLIYYSQIVNDFQKGDIAEGYSVSREKKESFPLTVTSAQKNPTAFYLCASSARSKDTQYFGPGTRLTVL.

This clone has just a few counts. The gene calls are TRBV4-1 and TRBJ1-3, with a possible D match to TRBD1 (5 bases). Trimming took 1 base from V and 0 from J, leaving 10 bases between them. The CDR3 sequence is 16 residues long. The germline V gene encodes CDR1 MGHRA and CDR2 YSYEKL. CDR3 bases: TGCGCCAGCAGCCAAGCCGGGGGGGGCTCTGGAAACACCATATATTTT. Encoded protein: CASSQAGGGSGNTIYF.

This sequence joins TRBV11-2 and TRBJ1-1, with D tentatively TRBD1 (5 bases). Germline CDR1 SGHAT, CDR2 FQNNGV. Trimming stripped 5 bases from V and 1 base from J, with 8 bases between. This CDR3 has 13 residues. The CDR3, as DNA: TGTGCCAGCAGCCCCCAGGGGAACACTGAAGCTTTCTTT. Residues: CASSPQGNTEAFF.